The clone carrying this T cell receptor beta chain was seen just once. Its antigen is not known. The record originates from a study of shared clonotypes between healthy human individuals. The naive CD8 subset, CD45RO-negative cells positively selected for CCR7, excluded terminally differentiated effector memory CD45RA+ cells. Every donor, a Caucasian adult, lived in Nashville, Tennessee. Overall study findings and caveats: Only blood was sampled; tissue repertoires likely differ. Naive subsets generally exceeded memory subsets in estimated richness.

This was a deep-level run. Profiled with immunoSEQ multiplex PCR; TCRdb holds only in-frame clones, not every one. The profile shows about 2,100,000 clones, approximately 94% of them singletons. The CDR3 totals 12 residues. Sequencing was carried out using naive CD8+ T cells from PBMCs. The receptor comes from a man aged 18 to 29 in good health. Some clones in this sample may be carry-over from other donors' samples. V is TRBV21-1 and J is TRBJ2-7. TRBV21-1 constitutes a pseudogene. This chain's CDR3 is CAKVFREHEQYF. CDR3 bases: TGTGCCAAGGTTTTTAGGGAACACGAGCAGTACTTC.